Below are 25 T cell receptor beta chains sequenced from a single sample in a study of blood T cell repertoires in COVID-19 (dated by TCRdb to 2018 to 2021). The method was the immunoSEQ multiplex PCR assay. As stored in TCRdb, this immuneACCESS dataset retains in-frame rearrangements with V and J assigned. A fraction of the clones does not appear; measured against another copy, unresolved V genes explain less than half of the discrepancy, and the remainder lacks a known reason. The sample table holds more than 35,000 clones, of which 80% to 90% were seen once. 6.2% of the sample is held by the ten biggest clonotypes. Input material: peripheral blood. These receptors all come from a human donor in a cohort sampled during active COVID-19.

The rearrangement joins TRBV19 to TRBJ2-1; 7 bases align to TRBD2. The CDR3 spans 16 residues. The germline V gene encodes CDR1 LNHDA and CDR2 SQIVND (reference sequence). The trim removed 6 bases at V and 4 bases at J, leaving 12 bases unmatched. The CDR3 DNA reads as TGTGCCAGTAGCGCCTCATCGACGCGGGGGTACAATGAGCAGTTCTTC. Amino acid sequence: CASSASSTRGYNEQFF.

This clone was observed once. The chain has TRBV29-1 and TRBJ1-4, with D hard to call. The length of the CDR3 is 15 residues. Per germline, CDR1 SQVTM and CDR2 ANQGSEA. The germline V and J ends were trimmed by 4 bases and 5 bases, with 17 bases remaining between them. CDR3 bases: TGCAGCGTTGGGGCGGGTTTCGGGGAGAATGAAAAACTGTTTTTT. Amino acids: CSVGAGFGENEKLFF.

The J gene is TRBJ2-3, the V gene TRBV4-2; no firm D call. Trimming removed 0 bases from V and 2 bases from J, with 9 bases in between. CDR1 is LGHNA, CDR2 YNFKEQ, per germline. This CDR3 has 15 amino acids. CDR3 sequence: CASSQDPVNTDTQYF. DNA of the CDR3: TGTGCCAGCAGCCAAGATCCCGTTAACACAGATACGCAGTATTTT.

This clone was observed a few times. Other DNA sequences of this sample code for an identical CDR3. The chain joins TRBV2 to TRBJ2-7; possible D gene TRBD1, 6 bases. The V and J ends lost 4 bases and 4 bases respectively, with 8 bases between them. Germline CDR1 reads SNHLY; CDR2 reads FYNNEI. The CDR3 is made up of 12 amino acids. The CDR3 loop is CASSGQGYEQYF. The CDR3 DNA follows: TGTGCCAGCAGTGGGCAGGGGTACGAGCAGTACTTC.

J is TRBJ2-4 and V is TRBV3-1 (or the pseudogene TRBV3-2), with 7 bases lining up with TRBD1. V trimming: 0 bases; J trimming: 4 bases; junction bases outside the gene matches: 3. The CDR3 totals 15 residues. The germline V gene encodes CDR1 LGHDT and CDR2 YNNKEL (reference sequence). In nucleotides, the CDR3 is TGTGCCAGCAGCCAAGAAGGGACAGTGAAAAACATTCAGTACTTC. Residues: CASSQEGTVKNIQYF.

About this clone: One end of the junction is discordant with germline, which a read error may explain. The chain joins TRBV7-7 to TRBJ2-1, with 9 nucleotides matching TRBD2. Germline CDR1 SSHAT, CDR2 FNYEAQ (reference sequence). CDR3 length: 15 residues. CDR3 amino acids: CASSPTSGPNNEQFF. The CDR3 nucleotides are TGTGCTAGCAGCCCAACTAGCGGGCCCAACAATGAGCAGTTCTTC.

V usage is TRBV15 and J usage is TRBJ2-2; a weak D match, TRBD1 (5 bases). This CDR3 is 13 amino acids long. Trimming shortened V by 8 bases and J by 2 bases, and 9 bases separated the two germline ends. The germline CDR1 and CDR2 sequences are LNHNV and YYDKDF (reference sequence). CDR3 protein: CATGHENTGELFF. DNA of the CDR3: TGTGCCACCGGACACGAAAACACCGGGGAGCTGTTTTTT.

The V gene is TRBV23-1, the J gene TRBJ2-2; 9 nucleotides match TRBD2. TRBV23-1 is known as an ORF, though its function is uncertain. The CDR3 has 17 amino acids. Germline trimming cut 4 bases from V and 3 bases from J; bases unmatched to any gene: 9. The DNA for the CDR3 is TGCGCCAGCAGTCCGGAACTAGCGGGTCATTACACCGGGGAGCTGTTTTTT. Its protein product is CASSPELAGHYTGELFF.

The rearrangement uses TRBV10-1 and TRBJ1-2; unclear D gene. Germline values: CDR1 WNHNN, CDR2 SYGVQD (reference sequence). The CDR3 totals 17 residues. Trimming left V 0 bases short and J 1 base short, with 15 bases between. The CDR3 coding sequence is TGCGCCAGCAGTGAGTCCTATTTCCGGGAGGGTAACTATGGCTACACCTTC. Its translation is CASSESYFREGNYGYTF.

V and J are TRBV7-2 and TRBJ2-7; 9 nucleotides agree with TRBD1. CDR3 length: 15 amino acids. Trimming took 1 base from V and 1 from J; bases not matched to a gene: 2. Germline V gene lookup returns CDR1 SGHTA and CDR2 FQGNSA. The DNA of the CDR3 is TGTGCCAGCAGCTTAGTGGGACAGGGTTCCTACGAGCAGTACTTC. Residues: CASSLVGQGSYEQYF.

V gene TRBV27 combines with J gene TRBJ2-5; tentatively, D is TRBD2 (5 bases). Trimming took 6 bases from V and 6 from J, leaving 17 bases between them. This CDR3 has 14 residues. Germline V gives CDR1 MNHEY, CDR2 SMNVEV (reference sequence). The CDR3 spells CASSTIRGTKTQYF. CDR3 DNA: TGTGCCAGCAGCACGATACGGGGAACAAAGACCCAGTACTTC.

The CDR3 region is CASSYSQDTQYF. The CDR3 DNA is TGTGCCAGCAGTTACTCACAAGATACGCAGTATTTT. V and J are TRBV6-2 or TRBV6-3 and TRBJ2-3; D remains unclear. Deletions cut 0 bases from V and 5 bases from J, with 3 bases between. Germline V gene lookup returns CDR1 MNHEY and CDR2 SVGEGT. CDR3 length: 12 amino acids.

This rearrangement joins TRBV9 to TRBJ2-1, with 8 bases identical to TRBD1. This CDR3 is 15 amino acids long. Germline lookup yields CDR1 SGDLS and CDR2 YYNGEE. The J segment lost 0 bases and the V segment lost 4 bases, leaving 3 bases of the junction unmatched. In DNA, the CDR3 is TGTGCCAGCAGCACACAGGGGGGCTCCTACAATGAGCAGTTCTTC. Protein: CASSTQGGSYNEQFF.

This clone has just one count. The rearrangement links TRBV27 to TRBJ2-7, with D possibly matching TRBD1 (5 bases). This CDR3 has 17 amino acids. The germline CDR1 and CDR2 sequences are MNHEY and SMNVEV (reference sequence). V dropped 0 bases and J dropped 3 bases, with 18 bases sitting between them. The DNA of the CDR3 is TGTGCCAGCAGTTTATCGATCAGGGAAAGAAGGTTCTACGAGCAGTACTTC. Its translation is CASSLSIRERRFYEQYF.

The sample holds one count of this clone. The rearrangement links TRBV7-9 to TRBJ2-7; 10 bases map to TRBD2. The CDR3 is made up of 14 amino acids. J was trimmed by 7 bases and V by 5 bases; bases with no gene match: 8. Germline V gene lookup returns CDR1 SEHNR and CDR2 FQNEAQ (reference sequence). The CDR3 reads CASSPDGLAAEQYF. The DNA for the CDR3 is TGTGCCAGCAGCCCGGACGGACTAGCGGCAGAGCAGTACTTC.

The chain has TRBV11-2 and TRBJ2-7, with D tentatively TRBD2 (5 bases). V lost 4 bases and J 3 bases, leaving 16 bases between the germline ends. Germline V CDR1 and CDR2: SGHAT, FQNNGV. There are 15 residues in the CDR3. The CDR3 is CASSSGRASLYEQYF. Here the CDR3 DNA reads TGTGCCAGCAGCTCTGGTCGGGCTAGCCTCTACGAGCAGTACTTC.

The rearrangement joins TRBV5-1 to TRBJ1-1; a possible D gene is TRBD1 (5 bases). The germline V gene encodes CDR1 SGHRS and CDR2 YFSETQ. The CDR3 spans 13 residues. V was trimmed by 6 bases and J by 1 base, leaving 10 bases between them. CDR3 sequence reads: CASTGDANTEAFF. CDR3 DNA: TGCGCCAGCACGGGGGACGCGAACACTGAAGCTTTCTTT.

The J gene is TRBJ1-2, the V gene TRBV6-5, with a possible D match to TRBD1 (5 bases). CDR1 MNHEY and CDR2 SVGAGI come from the germline V gene. The CDR3 spans 12 residues. Trimming removed 7 bases from V and 4 bases from J, with 10 bases in between. In nucleotides, the CDR3 is TGTGCCAGCACGGGGGACCTCTATGGCTACACCTTC. The encoded protein is CASTGDLYGYTF.

The gene calls are TRBV5-4 and TRBJ2-3, with TRBD2 matching 10 bases. From germline, CDR1 is SGHNT and CDR2 YYREEE (reference sequence). J gave up 3 bases and V 0 bases, and 4 bases lay outside the gene matches. The CDR3 spans 16 residues. In nucleotides, the CDR3 is TGTGCCAGCAGCTTGGCGGTAGCGGGAGGAACAGATACGCAGTATTTT. It codes for CASSLAVAGGTDTQYF.

J is TRBJ1-2 and V is TRBV19; the match to TRBD1 covers 8 bases. J was trimmed by 8 bases and V by 7 bases; bases with no gene match: 12. CDR1 and CDR2 (germline): LNHDA, SQIVND (reference sequence). The CDR3 is 14 residues long. The CDR3 region has the DNA TGTGCCAGTACCGAAACCGCCAGGGGGCAAGGCTACACCTTC. Its translation: CASTETARGQGYTF.

This clone was counted a single time. The chain combines TRBV19 with TRBJ2-3; tentative D call: TRBD1 (6 bases). This CDR3 has 15 amino acids. With 3 bases removed from V and 10 bases from J, the gap between germline ends came to 20 bases. Germline V CDR1 and CDR2: LNHDA, SQIVND (reference sequence). CDR3 in amino acids: CASSIQGWGSGAQYF. The CDR3 DNA sequence: TGTGCCAGTAGTATCCAGGGGTGGGGGTCGGGTGCGCAGTATTTT.

V and J are TRBV15 and TRBJ1-6; no clear D gene. With 0 bases removed from V and 9 bases from J, the gap between germline ends came to 12 bases. The CDR3 consists of 15 residues. The germline CDR1 and CDR2 sequences are LNHNV and YYDKDF (reference sequence). The CDR3 here is CATSRDLLAGSPLHF. For the CDR3, the DNA is TGTGCCACCAGCAGAGATCTTTTGGCAGGTTCACCCCTCCACTTT.

V gene TRBV7-2 combines with J gene TRBJ2-3; D might be TRBD2 (5 bases). V was cut by 5 bases and J by 5 bases, with 11 bases left in between. From germline, CDR1 is SGHTA and CDR2 FQGNSA. The CDR3 extends over 13 amino acids. CDR3 region: CASSQRSGDTQYF. The CDR3 DNA reads as TGTGCCAGCAGCCAGCGAAGCGGAGATACGCAGTATTTT.

This clone was recorded once. The rearrangement joins TRBV6-6 to TRBJ1-6, with a possible D match to TRBD1 (5 bases). This CDR3 region has 16 residues. Germline-derived CDR1 and CDR2 are MNHNY and SVGAGI (reference sequence). V dropped 8 bases and J dropped 0 bases, with 14 bases sitting between them. The CDR3 DNA is TGTGCCAGCCTAAGACAGTCGAGCTCCTATAATTCACCCCTCCACTTT. Its translation is CASLRQSSSYNSPLHF.

The chain is built from TRBV7-2 and TRBJ2-3; 7 nucleotides match TRBD2. The V and J ends lost 5 bases and 1 base, in that order; junction bases with no gene match: 6. The V gene's germline CDR1 is SGHTA and CDR2 FQGNSA. The CDR3 loop spans 15 amino acids. The CDR3 DNA follows: TGTGCCAGCAGCATCGGGCTAGCGGGCACAGATACGCAGTATTTT. This translates into CASSIGLAGTDTQYF. The full variable domain, completed using reference TRBV7-2 and TRBJ2-3, is GAGVSQSPSNKVTEKGKDVELRCDPISGHTALYWYRQSLGQGLEFLIYFQGNSAPDKSGLPSDRFSAERTGGSVSTLTIQRTQQEDSAVYLCASSIGLAGTDTQYFGPGTRLTVL.